This T cell receptor (beta chain) derives from a study of blood T cell repertoires in COVID-19. Study summary: Samples of COVID-19 (acute and convalescent) were obtained from the United States, Italy and Spain. Sources were T cells, B-cell-depleted T cells, or PBMCs; the material itself was cDNA or gDNA.

Per the study methods: It was from reference gene primer amplification that nucleated cell counts were estimated. The method was immunoSEQ multiplex PCR; TCRdb's version includes in-frame clones alone and lacks a portion of them. Clone size and V and J calls were adopted from that table, with D and trimming inferred from the DNA. This repertoire shows roughly 140,000 clones, approximately 80% found once; its top ten account for 10% to 15%. This CDR3 contains 14 residues. V gave up 5 bases and J gave up 7 bases, with 15 bases separating them. CDR1 is LNHDA, CDR2 SQIVND, per germline (reference sequence). This clone was counted a few times.

This TCR came from a man aged 60 to 69 with active or convalescent COVID-19. The chain uses TRBV19 and TRBJ2-1; D uncertain. Sequenced input: peripheral blood. The CDR3 DNA reads as TGTGCCAGTAGTCTAAAGCCCCCCACTAATGAGCAGTTCTTC. This codes for CASSLKPPTNEQFF.